Following are 25 T cell receptor beta chains from one sample sequenced in a study of spatial heterogeneity in lung cancer. Points from the study as a whole: Counts of expanded intratumoral alpha and beta TCRs tracked tumor mutation counts.

These TCRs' antigens remain unknown. TCRdb itself ran the 5' RACE reads through MiXCR, one entry per CDR3 protein. The sample records about 5,600 distinct CDR3 sequences, roughly 5% being singletons. Time point described: sample taken at primary tumor resection. The sample consisted of lung tumor tissue, taken at surgery. The source is a male donor with early-stage non-small cell lung cancer.

This clonotype is medium-sized. With the library built for alpha chains, this beta chain is off target and its frequency is not meaningful. This chain links TRBV5-1 with TRBJ1-1; D is unresolved. From germline, CDR1 is SGHRS and CDR2 YFSETQ. Trimming took 0 bases from V and 0 from J, leaving 9 bases between them. The length of the CDR3 is 15 residues. The CDR3 sequence is CASSLALVMNTEAFF. The CDR3 region has the DNA TGCGCCAGCAGCTTGGCGTTGGTAATGAACACTGAAGCTTTCTTT.

At least ten counts were recorded for this clonotype. This beta chain slipped into a library made for alpha chains as a stray read, so its size is not meaningful. The chain is built from TRBV20-1 and TRBJ1-1, with TRBD1 as a possible D gene (6 bases). The germline gives CDR1 DFQATT, CDR2 SNEGSKA (reference sequence). The CDR3 has 13 amino acids. Trimming took 1 base from V and 7 from J, leaving 13 bases between them. CDR3 sequence reads: CSARGLTGFEAFF. The DNA for the CDR3 is TGCAGTGCTAGAGGTTTAACAGGGTTTGAAGCTTTCTTT.

Note on this clonotype: This beta chain represents an off-target read in a library built for alpha chains; its size is of limited meaning. J is TRBJ2-2 and V is TRBV7-2; D call uncertain. Germline-derived CDR1 and CDR2 are SGHTA and FQGNSA. The CDR3 has 14 residues. V was shortened by 1 base and J by 2 bases, with 5 bases between the two germline ends. CDR3 in DNA: TGTGCCAGCAGCTTAGGCTCAAACACCGGGGAGCTGTTTTTT. Translation gives CASSLGSNTGELFF.

This clonotype was seen many times. Found in a library prepared for alpha chains, this beta chain is an off-target read, and its abundance has little meaning. The chain recombines TRBV27 with TRBJ2-7, with 7 bases aligning to TRBD2. This CDR3 contains 13 residues. Germline values: CDR1 MNHEY, CDR2 SMNVEV (reference sequence). Trimming removed 8 bases from V and 5 bases from J; junction bases left unmatched: 9. CDR3 nucleotides: TGTGCCAGCCAAAGCGGGGCAACCCACGAGCAGTACTTC. Amino acids: CASQSGATHEQYF.

This clonotype has ten or more counts. The library was designed around alpha chains, so this beta chain is a stray read whose abundance carries little weight. The chain recombines TRBV5-1 with TRBJ2-1; 8 nucleotides align to TRBD1. The CDR3 loop spans 15 amino acids. Germline trimming cut 7 bases from V and 6 bases from J; bases unmatched to any gene: 12. Per germline, CDR1 SGHRS and CDR2 YFSETQ. CDR3 coding DNA: TGCGCCAGCGATCCGACAGGGGTCAATCCCAATGAGCAGTTCTTC. It codes for CASDPTGVNPNEQFF. Looking up the rest from reference TRBV5-1 and TRBJ2-1 gives the full variable domain: KAGVTQTPRYLIKTRGQQVTLSCSPISGHRSVSWYQQTPGQGLQFLFEYFSETQRNKGNFPGRFSGRQFSNSRSEMNVSTLELGDSALYLCASDPTGVNPNEQFFGPGTRLTVL.

There are many counts of this clonotype. This beta chain turned up in a library designed for alpha chains; as an off-target read, its abundance says little. The chain combines TRBV13 with TRBJ2-7, with 15 positions matching TRBD2. The CDR3 is 16 amino acids. The junction had 4 bases not matched to a gene; V was cut back by 4 bases and J by 3 bases. Germline V gene data show CDR1 as PRHDT and CDR2 as FYEKMQ (reference sequence). CDR3 amino acids: CASSSWTSGRDYEQYF. The CDR3 DNA follows: TGTGCCAGCAGCTCTTGGACTAGCGGGAGGGACTACGAGCAGTACTTC.

This clonotype is labeled as medium-sized. This beta chain came through as a stray read in a library set up for alpha chains, and its size says little. The rearrangement uses TRBV5-8 and TRBJ2-3; 7 bases are shared with TRBD2. Trimming cost V 4 bases and J 1 base; bases outside gene matches: 9. This CDR3 is 16 amino acids long. Germline loops: CDR1 SGHTS, CDR2 YDEGEE. As DNA, the CDR3 is TGTGCCAGCAGCGTCGGCGCTAGCGGTCGCACAGATACGCAGTATTTT. Translation gives CASSVGASGRTDTQYF.

This clonotype was observed at least ten times. For a library built for alpha chains, this beta chain is a stray read; little rests on its size. The chain has TRBV12-3 or TRBV12-4 and TRBJ1-5; 9 nucleotides match TRBD1. The J segment lost 2 bases and the V segment lost 7 bases, leaving 9 bases of the junction unmatched. The CDR3 runs 16 residues. CDR3 in DNA: TGTGCCAGCACTAAGACAGGGGGGTCGGGCAATCAGCCCCAGCATTTT. It is translated as CASTKTGGSGNQPQHF.

This clonotype was seen repeatedly, ten times or more. Found in a library prepared for alpha chains, this beta chain is an off-target read, and its abundance has little meaning. The rearrangement uses TRBV7-9 and TRBJ2-7, with 7 bases aligning to TRBD1. The CDR3 spans 14 residues. The V and J ends lost 5 bases and 8 bases, in that order; junction bases with no gene match: 12. Germline V lookup: CDR1 SEHNR, CDR2 FQNEAQ (reference sequence). CDR3 DNA sequence: TGTGCCAGCAGCGTAGGGACAGCAGCTGGGAAGCAGTACTTC. This gives the protein CASSVGTAAGKQYF.

As to this clonotype: Found in a library prepared for alpha chains, this beta chain is an off-target read, and its abundance has little meaning. The chain carries TRBV12-3 or TRBV12-4 and TRBJ2-3, with 12 positions matching TRBD2. V dropped 5 bases and J dropped 5; count of bases not matched to a gene: 5. The CDR3 contains 15 residues. The CDR3 region is CASSPTSGRGDTQYF. The CDR3 DNA is TGTGCCAGCAGTCCGACTAGCGGGAGAGGAGATACGCAGTATTTT.

This clonotype is labeled medium-sized. This beta chain is a stray read from a library made for alpha chains; its abundance is not meaningful. The chain links TRBV9 to TRBJ1-3; D remains ambiguous. V was clipped by 3 bases and J by 7 bases, with 8 bases between them. The CDR3 contains 12 residues. CDR1 is SGDLS and CDR2 is YYNGEE in the germline V gene. Here the CDR3 DNA reads TGTGCCAGCAGCGGCGACGGGAACACCATATATTTT. Amino acid sequence: CASSGDGNTIYF.

This clonotype occurred many times. Because the library targeted alpha chains, this beta chain is an off-target read whose size means little. This rearrangement joins TRBV6-6 to TRBJ1-1; D ambiguous. Trimming cost V 6 bases and J 0 bases, with 11 bases left between them. The germline gives CDR1 MNHNY, CDR2 SVGAGI (reference sequence). The CDR3 totals 14 residues. The CDR3: CASRDGFMNTEAFF. Written as DNA, the CDR3 is TGTGCCAGCAGAGACGGGTTCATGAACACTGAAGCTTTCTTT.

This clonotype is medium-sized by share. As an off-target read in a library built for alpha chains, this beta chain has a frequency of little significance. This chain uses TRBV20-1 with TRBJ2-3; D may correspond to TRBD1 or TRBD2 (5 bases each). Germline V gives CDR1 DFQATT, CDR2 SNEGSKA (reference sequence). The CDR3 is 12 amino acids. Between the trimmed V and J ends, which lost 5 bases and 2 bases, there was a span of 8 bases. The CDR3 DNA is TGCAGTGCTGGGGGATTCACAGATACGCAGTATTTT. Amino acid sequence: CSAGGFTDTQYF.

This clonotype showed up many times. Found in a library prepared for alpha chains, this beta chain is an off-target read, and its abundance has little meaning. This rearrangement joins TRBV7-9 to TRBJ2-7, with a possible D match to TRBD1 (6 bases). The germline V gene encodes CDR1 SEHNR and CDR2 FQNEAQ (reference sequence). This CDR3 contains 13 residues. Trimming cost V 7 bases and J 1 base, with 11 bases left between them. This CDR3 is CASIPDSSYEQYF. CDR3 bases: TGTGCCAGCATCCCGGACAGTTCCTACGAGCAGTACTTC.

This clonotype was counted many times. Found in a library prepared for alpha chains, this beta chain is an off-target read, and its abundance has little meaning. The chain employs TRBV4-2 and TRBJ2-1; D uncertain. V lost 1 base and J 5 bases, leaving 3 bases between the germline ends. Per the germline V gene, CDR1 is LGHNA and CDR2 is YNFKEQ. The length of the CDR3 is 12 residues. DNA for the CDR3: TGTGCCAGCAGCCAAGTGGACAATGAGCAGTTCTTC. This translates into CASSQVDNEQFF.

This clonotype occurred many times. As an off-target read in a library built for alpha chains, this beta chain has a frequency of little significance. The V call is TRBV6-6, the J call TRBJ1-2; D gene unclear. The germline CDR1 and CDR2 sequences are MNHNY and SVGAGI (reference sequence). Trimming pared 4 bases from V and 1 base from J, leaving 13 bases between. The CDR3 covers 15 residues. In nucleotides, the CDR3 is TGTGCCAGCAGTTTGATGCTGGGAGTTAACTATGGCTACACCTTC. Protein product: CASSLMLGVNYGYTF.

This clonotype showed up many times. This beta chain was picked up by a library intended for alpha chains and is off target, so its count carries little meaning. The rearrangement links TRBV30 to TRBJ1-1; D is uncertain. This CDR3 has 14 residues. Germline V lookup: CDR1 GTSNPN, CDR2 SVGIG (reference sequence). V gave up 4 bases and J gave up 6 bases, with 18 bases separating them. The CDR3 bases are TGTGCCTGGACTTCCGACACGCCGGGCCCTGAAGCTTTCTTT. Amino acid sequence: CAWTSDTPGPEAFF.

This clonotype occurred many times. This beta chain appears as a stray read in a library generated for alpha chains; its size is not informative. The chain uses TRBV11-2 and TRBJ1-2; D possibly corresponds to TRBD1 (5 bases). V was trimmed by 7 bases and J by 8 bases, leaving 11 bases between them. The CDR3 has 11 amino acids. Per the germline V gene, CDR1 is SGHAT and CDR2 is FQNNGV. For the CDR3, the DNA is TGTGCCAGCACAGGGCCGGAAGGCTACACCTTC. Translating gives CASTGPEGYTF.

This clonotype showed up many times. Little can be read into the size of this beta chain, an off-target read in a library designed for alpha chains. The rearrangement uses TRBV20-1 and TRBJ2-7; unclear D gene. The germline V gene has CDR1 DFQATT and CDR2 SNEGSKA (reference sequence). The CDR3 loop spans 14 amino acids. V lost 6 bases, J lost 4 bases, and 19 bases lay in between. In nucleotides, the CDR3 is TGCAGTGCACACCTACCCCCCATCCCTTACGAGCAGTACTTC. This codes for CSAHLPPIPYEQYF.

The table lists this clonotype with many counts. This beta chain represents an off-target read in a library built for alpha chains; its size is of limited meaning. The gene calls are TRBV30 and TRBJ1-2, with TRBD1 identical over 8 bases. Germline assignment: CDR1 GTSNPN and CDR2 SVGIG (reference sequence). The V segment lost 4 bases and the J segment 8 bases; nucleotides outside the gene matches: 9. CDR3 size: 13 residues. The CDR3 spells CAWTVGQGDGYTF. As DNA, the CDR3 is TGTGCCTGGACCGTCGGACAGGGTGACGGCTACACCTTC.

This clonotype ranks as large. As an off-target read in a library built for alpha chains, this beta chain has a frequency of little significance. J is TRBJ2-3 and V is TRBV29-1; no firm D call. The germline V and J ends were trimmed by 7 bases and 7 bases, with 12 bases remaining between them. The CDR3 runs to 11 residues. Germline CDR1 reads SQVTM; CDR2 reads ANQGSEA. CDR3 residues: CSAWNLNTQYF. CDR3 sequence (DNA): TGCAGCGCCTGGAATTTGAATACGCAGTATTTT.

This clonotype was seen at least ten times. This beta chain was picked up by a library intended for alpha chains and is off target, so its count carries little meaning. The chain recombines TRBV3-1 with TRBJ1-1, with 10 bases fitting TRBD1. With 1 base clipped from V and 5 bases from J, the junction kept 1 base outside the gene matches. There are 14 residues in the CDR3. The germline CDR1 and CDR2 sequences are LGHDT and YNNKEL (reference sequence). CDR3 sequence reads: CASSQGTGGTEAFF. In nucleotides, the CDR3 is TGTGCCAGCAGCCAAGGGACAGGGGGGACTGAAGCTTTCTTT.

In its sample, this clonotype is medium-sized. As an off-target read in a library built for alpha chains, this beta chain has a frequency of little significance. V is TRBV24-1 and J is TRBJ2-5; D unclear. Trimming pared 5 bases from V and 4 bases from J, leaving 7 bases between. Looked up from germline, CDR1 is KGHDR and CDR2 is SFDVKD. The length of the CDR3 is 12 residues. CDR3 in amino acids: CATSGHLETQYF. CDR3 sequence (DNA): TGTGCCACCAGTGGGCACTTAGAGACCCAGTACTTC.

There are many counts of this clonotype. Since it is a stray read in a library aimed at alpha chains, this beta chain has a size that is not meaningful. The CDR3 nucleotides are TGTGCCATCAGTGAGTCGGAGGGAACCACCGGGGAGCTGTTTTTT. It codes for CAISESEGTTGELFF. This chain uses TRBV10-3 with TRBJ2-2, with a possible D match to TRBD2 (6 bases). V lost 0 bases to trimming and J lost 4 bases, with 9 bases between them. The germline V gene has CDR1 ENHRY and CDR2 SYGVKD. CDR3 length: 15 amino acids.

Only a few counts were recorded for this clonotype. The size of this beta chain means little, since it is a stray read in a library made for alpha chains. V and J are TRBV7-2 and TRBJ2-1, with D possibly called TRBD1 or TRBD2 (5 bases each). Trimming cost V 2 bases and J 9 bases, with 14 bases left between them. CDR1 and CDR2 (germline): SGHTA, FQGNSA. The CDR3 covers 14 residues. In nucleotides, the CDR3 is TGTGCCAGCAGCTTATTCGGCAGGGAGAGTGAGCAGTTCTTC. Encoded protein: CASSLFGRESEQFF.